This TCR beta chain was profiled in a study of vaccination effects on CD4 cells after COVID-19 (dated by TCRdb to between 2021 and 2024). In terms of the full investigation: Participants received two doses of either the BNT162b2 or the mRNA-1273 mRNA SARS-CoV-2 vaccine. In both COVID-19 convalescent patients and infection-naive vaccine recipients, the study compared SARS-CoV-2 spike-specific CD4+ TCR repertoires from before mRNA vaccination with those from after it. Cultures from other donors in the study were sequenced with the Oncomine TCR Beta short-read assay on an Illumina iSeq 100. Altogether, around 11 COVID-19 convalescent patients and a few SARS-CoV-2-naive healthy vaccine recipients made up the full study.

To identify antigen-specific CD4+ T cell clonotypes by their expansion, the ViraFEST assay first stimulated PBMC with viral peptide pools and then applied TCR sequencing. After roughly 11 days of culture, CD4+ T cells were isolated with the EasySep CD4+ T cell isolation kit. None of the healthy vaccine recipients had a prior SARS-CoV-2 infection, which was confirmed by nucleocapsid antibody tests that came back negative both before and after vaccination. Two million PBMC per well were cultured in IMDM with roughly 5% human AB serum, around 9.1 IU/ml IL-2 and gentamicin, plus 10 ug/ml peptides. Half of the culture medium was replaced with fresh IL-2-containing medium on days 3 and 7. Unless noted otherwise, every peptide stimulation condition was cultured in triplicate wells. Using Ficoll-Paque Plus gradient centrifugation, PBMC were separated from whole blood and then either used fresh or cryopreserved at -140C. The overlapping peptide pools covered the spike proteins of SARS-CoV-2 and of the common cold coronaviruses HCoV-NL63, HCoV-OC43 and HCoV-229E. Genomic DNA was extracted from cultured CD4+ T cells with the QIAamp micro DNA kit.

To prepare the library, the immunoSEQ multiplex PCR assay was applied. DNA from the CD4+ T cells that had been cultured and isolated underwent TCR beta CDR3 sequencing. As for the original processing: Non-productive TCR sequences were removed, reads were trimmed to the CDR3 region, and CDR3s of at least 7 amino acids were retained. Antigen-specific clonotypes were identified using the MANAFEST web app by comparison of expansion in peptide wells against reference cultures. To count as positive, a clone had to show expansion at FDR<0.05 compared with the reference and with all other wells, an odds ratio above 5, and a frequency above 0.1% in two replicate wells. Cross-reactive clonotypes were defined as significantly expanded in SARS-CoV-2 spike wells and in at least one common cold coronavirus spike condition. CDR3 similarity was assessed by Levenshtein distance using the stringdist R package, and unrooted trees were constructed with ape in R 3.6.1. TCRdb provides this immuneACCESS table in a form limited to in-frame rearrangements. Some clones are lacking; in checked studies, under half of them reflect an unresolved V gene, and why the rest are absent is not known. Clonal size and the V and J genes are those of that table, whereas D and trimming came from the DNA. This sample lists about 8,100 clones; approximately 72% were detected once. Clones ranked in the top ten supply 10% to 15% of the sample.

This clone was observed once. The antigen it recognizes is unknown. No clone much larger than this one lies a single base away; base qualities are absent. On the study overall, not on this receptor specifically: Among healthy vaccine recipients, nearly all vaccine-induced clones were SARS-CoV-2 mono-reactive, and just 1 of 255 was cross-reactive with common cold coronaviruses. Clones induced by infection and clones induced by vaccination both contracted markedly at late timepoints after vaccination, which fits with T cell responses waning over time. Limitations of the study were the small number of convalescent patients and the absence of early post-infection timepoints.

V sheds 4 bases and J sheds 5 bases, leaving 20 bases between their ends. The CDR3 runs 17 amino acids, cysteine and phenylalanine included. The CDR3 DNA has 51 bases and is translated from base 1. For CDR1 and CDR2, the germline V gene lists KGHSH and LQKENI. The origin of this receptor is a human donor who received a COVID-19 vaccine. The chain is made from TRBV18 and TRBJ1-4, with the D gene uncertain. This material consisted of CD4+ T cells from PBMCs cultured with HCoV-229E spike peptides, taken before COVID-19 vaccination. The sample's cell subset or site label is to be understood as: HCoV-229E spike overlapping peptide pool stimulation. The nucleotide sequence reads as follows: TGTGCCAGCTCACTATCGGGCCCTGGAGCCCAAAATGAAAAACTGTTTTTT. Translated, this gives CASSLSGPGAQNEKLFF. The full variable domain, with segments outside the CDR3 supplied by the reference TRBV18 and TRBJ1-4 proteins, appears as NAGVMQNPRHLVRRRGQEARLRCSPMKGHSHVYWYRQLPEEGLKFMVYLQKENIIDESGMPKERFSAEFPKEGPSILRIQQVVRGDSAAYFCASSLSGPGAQNEKLFFGSGTQLSVL.